This TCR beta chain comes out of a study of cytomegalovirus exposure and HLA in healthy donors. The CDR3 length is 14 residues. Germline lookup yields CDR1 MDHEN and CDR2 SYDVKM. Trimming cost V 8 bases and J 1 base; bases outside gene matches: 7. This PCR relied on a set of 60 Vbeta primers and 13 Jbeta primers. TCRdb's copy holds only in-frame clones and misses some; the assay was immunoSEQ multiplex PCR. This sample has tens of thousands of clones, with 70% to 85% found just once. Input material: PBMCs. The origin of this receptor is a man between 45 and 60 years old in good health and CMV-seronegative. The chain joins TRBV28 to TRBJ1-1; 7 bases align to TRBD1. In nucleotides, the CDR3 is TGTGCCAGCCTCGAAGGGGGCGGGAACACTGAAGCTTTCTTT. Amino acid sequence: CASLEGGGNTEAFF.